This TCR beta chain was observed in a study of identical twins. The CDR3 spans 13 residues. Germline loops: CDR1 LGHNA, CDR2 YNFKEQ. V was pared by 6 bases and J by 2 bases, with 9 bases between. Points from the study as a whole: Cross-sectional statistics, not tracking of the same donors, supported the conclusions. Abundant beta clonotypes from cord blood bore fewer insertions; memory repertoires lacked this pattern. Zero-insertion analyses were open to partial confounding by invariant MAIT and iNKT cells.

Unique molecular identifiers were present on cDNA, and template switching added a universal primer site. TCRdb re-analysed the 5' RACE reads in MiXCR, keeping a single row per CDR3 protein. The table records under 350,000 distinct CDR3 sequences, over 8.5% of them present only once. For this clonotype: Its antigen is unidentified.

The sample was also reused in another study, on yellow fever vaccine responses in identical twins.

The specimen was CD8+ T cells sorted from blood. This TCR was recovered from a woman between 18 and 30 years old in good health. The rearrangement joins TRBV4-2 to TRBJ2-3; maybe TRBD1 (5 bases). The CDR3 is CASRPTATDTQYF. CDR3 DNA sequence: TGTGCCAGCAGGCCGACAGCCACAGATACGCAGTATTTT.